A single sample is the source of the 15 T cell receptor beta chains below, sequenced in a study of blood T cells in healthy people across ages. Next came a second PCR, run for roughly 6 to 11 cycles, which used a sample-barcoded 5' primer along with a J-beta primer mix. TCRdb re-called the 5' RACE reads through MiXCR, storing one row per CDR3 protein. This sample yields 800,000 or so distinct CDR3 sequences, of which 25% are seen a single time; 3.7% belongs to the top ten. These data were also filed under a second study, of T cells of mothers and their children.

Sequencing was carried out using blood. The receptors originated from a boy aged 5-17 years in good health.

This clonotype has just a few counts. The chain joins TRBV5-1 to TRBJ1-4, with D possibly being TRBD1 (5 bases). This CDR3 spans 17 amino acids. V lost 1 base to trimming and J lost 1 base, with 14 bases between them. Germline CDR1 is SGHRS and CDR2 is YFSETQ. CDR3 coding DNA: TGCGCCAGCAGCTTGTTCTGGGGCGGAGGAACTAATGAAAAACTGTTTTTT. Protein: CASSLFWGGGTNEKLFF.

V gene TRBV7-2 combines with J gene TRBJ2-5; tentatively, D is TRBD1 or TRBD2 (6 bases each). The J call may be faulty, since TRBJ2-7 better matches the DNA end. The germline V gene has CDR1 SGHTA and CDR2 FQGNSA. The CDR3 totals 18 residues. CDR3 nucleotides: TGTGCCAGCAGCTCCCCCACAGGGTCCAGCGGGCGAACCTACGAGCAGTACTTC. Translated: CASSSPTGSSGRTYEQYF.

A few counts support this clonotype. A read error may account for a junction end that differs from germline. CDR3 in DNA: TGTGCCACCAGTGACCCGACAGGGACCCAAGAGACTCAGTACTTC. The encoded protein is CATSDPTGTQETQYF. This chain connects TRBV24-1 to TRBJ2-5; 7 nucleotides match TRBD1. Per the germline V gene, CDR1 is KGHDR and CDR2 is SFDVKD. The CDR3 has 15 amino acids.

The chain joins TRBV7-9 to TRBJ2-5; D is uncertain. The CDR3 covers 15 residues. Germline CDR1 reads SEHNR; CDR2 reads FQNEAQ (reference sequence). Trimming took 5 bases from V and 2 from J, leaving 15 bases between them. CDR3 nucleotide sequence: TGTGCCAGCAGCCCCCGACCCATCCCGCAAGAGACCCAGTACTTC. Protein sequence: CASSPRPIPQETQYF.

V and J are TRBV29-1 and TRBJ2-5; weak D call: TRBD1 (5 bases). In germline, CDR1 is SQVTM, CDR2 ANQGSEA. This CDR3 contains 13 residues. The V end lost 7 bases, the J end lost 1 base, and 13 bases lay between the germline ends. CDR3 residues: CSDETDSQETQYF. The CDR3 region has the DNA TGCAGCGACGAGACAGATAGCCAAGAGACCCAGTACTTC.

J is TRBJ2-1 and V is TRBV20-1; D is undetermined. The CDR3 consists of 15 residues. Germline CDR1 reads DFQATT; CDR2 reads SNEGSKA (reference sequence). The V end was cut by 3 bases, the J end by 2 bases, with 14 bases between. CDR3 loop: CSASPTQSTYNEQFF. The DNA of the CDR3 is TGCAGTGCTAGCCCGACCCAGTCCACCTACAATGAGCAGTTCTTC.

In this sample, this clonotype turned up a few times. This chain joins TRBV28 and TRBJ2-7; possible D gene TRBD1, 5 bases. Trimming removed 5 bases at V and 3 bases at J, with 14 bases between. This CDR3 has 14 amino acids. Germline assignment: CDR1 MDHEN and CDR2 SYDVKM. CDR3 region: CASSVTVPLYEQYF. Here the CDR3 DNA reads TGTGCCAGCAGTGTGACAGTTCCGCTCTACGAGCAGTACTTC.

V gene TRBV7-9 combines with J gene TRBJ1-2, with a possible D match to TRBD1 (5 bases). The CDR3 is made up of 16 amino acids. Germline V CDR1 and CDR2: SEHNR, FQNEAQ (reference sequence). Trimming shortened V by 5 bases and J by 4 bases, and 20 bases separated the two germline ends. The CDR3 region has the DNA TGTGCCAGCAGCCACACCCTTCGGGGGTTTGGCTATGGCTACACCTTC. Translating it yields CASSHTLRGFGYGYTF.

This clonotype was seen a few times. Here the CDR3 DNA reads TGTGCCACCAGCAGATTCGGGACTAGCTCCTACAATGAGCAGTTCTTC. Translation gives CATSRFGTSSYNEQFF. The genes are TRBV15 and TRBJ2-1; 8 bases match TRBD2. Trimming took 2 bases from V and 0 from J; bases not matched to a gene: 3. From germline, CDR1 is LNHNV and CDR2 YYDKDF (reference sequence). This CDR3 is built from 16 residues.

This clonotype has a single count. V gene TRBV29-1 combines with J gene TRBJ1-1, with 11 bases aligning to TRBD1. V lost 4 bases, J lost 0 bases, and 10 bases stayed unmatched. CDR3 size: 17 residues. Germline assignment: CDR1 SQVTM and CDR2 ANQGSEA. CDR3 residues: CSVAKRTGGGLNTEAFF. CDR3 nucleotide sequence: TGCAGCGTTGCAAAGCGGACAGGGGGCGGCTTGAACACTGAAGCTTTCTTT.

The V gene is TRBV20-1, the J gene TRBJ2-7; D may be TRBD1 or TRBD2 (5 bases each). In germline, CDR1 is DFQATT, CDR2 SNEGSKA (reference sequence). The CDR3 loop spans 17 amino acids. Trimming shortened V by 0 bases and J by 2 bases, and 20 bases separated the two germline ends. The CDR3 DNA sequence: TGCAGTGCTAGAGATCAAGGATTCGAGGGGCCGGCCTACGAGCAGTACTTC. Amino acids: CSARDQGFEGPAYEQYF.

The chain couples TRBV20-1 to TRBJ1-5; no clear D. V lost 1 base and J 2 bases, leaving 9 bases between the germline ends. There are 14 residues in the CDR3. Germline CDR1 DFQATT, CDR2 SNEGSKA (reference sequence). The CDR3 protein is CSARGAAGNQPQHF. The CDR3 DNA sequence: TGCAGTGCTAGAGGGGCAGCAGGCAATCAGCCCCAGCATTTT.

This clonotype was detected many times. Written as DNA, the CDR3 is TGTGCCAGCAGTTTCGGCAGGGCGTCTACCGAGCAGTACTTC. Protein: CASSFGRASTEQYF. The chain has TRBV12-3 or TRBV12-4 and TRBJ2-7, with TRBD1 as a possible D gene (5 bases). CDR3 size: 14 residues. With 3 bases removed from V and 6 bases from J, the gap between germline ends came to 15 bases.

CDR3 nucleotide sequence: TGCAGCGTGGCAATCGGGAGCGGCGAGCAGTACTTC. Encoded protein: CSVAIGSGEQYF. J is TRBJ2-5 and V is TRBV29-1; D possibly corresponds to TRBD2 (6 bases). The DNA matches TRBJ2-7 better at its end, which makes the J call doubtful. CDR1 and CDR2 from the germline V gene are SQVTM and ANQGSEA. The CDR3 consists of 12 residues.

The chain links TRBV7-8 to TRBJ1-1, with unresolved D. CDR1 and CDR2 (germline): SGHVS, FQNEAQ. The CDR3 extends over 16 amino acids. V was trimmed by 5 bases and J by 0 bases, leaving 16 bases between them. The CDR3 spells CASSREPIELNTEAFF. The CDR3 DNA is TGTGCCAGCAGCCGCGAGCCTATCGAGCTGAACACTGAAGCTTTCTTT.